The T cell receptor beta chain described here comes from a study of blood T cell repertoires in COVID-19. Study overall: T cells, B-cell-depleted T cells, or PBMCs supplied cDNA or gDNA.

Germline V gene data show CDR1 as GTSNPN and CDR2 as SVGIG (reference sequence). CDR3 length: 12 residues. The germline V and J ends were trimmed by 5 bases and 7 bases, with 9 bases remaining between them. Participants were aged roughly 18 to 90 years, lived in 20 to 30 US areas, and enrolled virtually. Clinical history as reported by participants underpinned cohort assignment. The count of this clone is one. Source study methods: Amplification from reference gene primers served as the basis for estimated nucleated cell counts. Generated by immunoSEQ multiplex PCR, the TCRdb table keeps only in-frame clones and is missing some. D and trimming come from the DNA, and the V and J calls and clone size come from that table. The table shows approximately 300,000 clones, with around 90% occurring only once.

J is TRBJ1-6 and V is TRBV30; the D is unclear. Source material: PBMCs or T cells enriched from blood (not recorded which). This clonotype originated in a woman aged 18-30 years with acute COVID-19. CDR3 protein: CAWGKQNSPLHF. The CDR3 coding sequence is TGTGCCTGGGGGAAACAGAATTCACCCCTCCACTTT.